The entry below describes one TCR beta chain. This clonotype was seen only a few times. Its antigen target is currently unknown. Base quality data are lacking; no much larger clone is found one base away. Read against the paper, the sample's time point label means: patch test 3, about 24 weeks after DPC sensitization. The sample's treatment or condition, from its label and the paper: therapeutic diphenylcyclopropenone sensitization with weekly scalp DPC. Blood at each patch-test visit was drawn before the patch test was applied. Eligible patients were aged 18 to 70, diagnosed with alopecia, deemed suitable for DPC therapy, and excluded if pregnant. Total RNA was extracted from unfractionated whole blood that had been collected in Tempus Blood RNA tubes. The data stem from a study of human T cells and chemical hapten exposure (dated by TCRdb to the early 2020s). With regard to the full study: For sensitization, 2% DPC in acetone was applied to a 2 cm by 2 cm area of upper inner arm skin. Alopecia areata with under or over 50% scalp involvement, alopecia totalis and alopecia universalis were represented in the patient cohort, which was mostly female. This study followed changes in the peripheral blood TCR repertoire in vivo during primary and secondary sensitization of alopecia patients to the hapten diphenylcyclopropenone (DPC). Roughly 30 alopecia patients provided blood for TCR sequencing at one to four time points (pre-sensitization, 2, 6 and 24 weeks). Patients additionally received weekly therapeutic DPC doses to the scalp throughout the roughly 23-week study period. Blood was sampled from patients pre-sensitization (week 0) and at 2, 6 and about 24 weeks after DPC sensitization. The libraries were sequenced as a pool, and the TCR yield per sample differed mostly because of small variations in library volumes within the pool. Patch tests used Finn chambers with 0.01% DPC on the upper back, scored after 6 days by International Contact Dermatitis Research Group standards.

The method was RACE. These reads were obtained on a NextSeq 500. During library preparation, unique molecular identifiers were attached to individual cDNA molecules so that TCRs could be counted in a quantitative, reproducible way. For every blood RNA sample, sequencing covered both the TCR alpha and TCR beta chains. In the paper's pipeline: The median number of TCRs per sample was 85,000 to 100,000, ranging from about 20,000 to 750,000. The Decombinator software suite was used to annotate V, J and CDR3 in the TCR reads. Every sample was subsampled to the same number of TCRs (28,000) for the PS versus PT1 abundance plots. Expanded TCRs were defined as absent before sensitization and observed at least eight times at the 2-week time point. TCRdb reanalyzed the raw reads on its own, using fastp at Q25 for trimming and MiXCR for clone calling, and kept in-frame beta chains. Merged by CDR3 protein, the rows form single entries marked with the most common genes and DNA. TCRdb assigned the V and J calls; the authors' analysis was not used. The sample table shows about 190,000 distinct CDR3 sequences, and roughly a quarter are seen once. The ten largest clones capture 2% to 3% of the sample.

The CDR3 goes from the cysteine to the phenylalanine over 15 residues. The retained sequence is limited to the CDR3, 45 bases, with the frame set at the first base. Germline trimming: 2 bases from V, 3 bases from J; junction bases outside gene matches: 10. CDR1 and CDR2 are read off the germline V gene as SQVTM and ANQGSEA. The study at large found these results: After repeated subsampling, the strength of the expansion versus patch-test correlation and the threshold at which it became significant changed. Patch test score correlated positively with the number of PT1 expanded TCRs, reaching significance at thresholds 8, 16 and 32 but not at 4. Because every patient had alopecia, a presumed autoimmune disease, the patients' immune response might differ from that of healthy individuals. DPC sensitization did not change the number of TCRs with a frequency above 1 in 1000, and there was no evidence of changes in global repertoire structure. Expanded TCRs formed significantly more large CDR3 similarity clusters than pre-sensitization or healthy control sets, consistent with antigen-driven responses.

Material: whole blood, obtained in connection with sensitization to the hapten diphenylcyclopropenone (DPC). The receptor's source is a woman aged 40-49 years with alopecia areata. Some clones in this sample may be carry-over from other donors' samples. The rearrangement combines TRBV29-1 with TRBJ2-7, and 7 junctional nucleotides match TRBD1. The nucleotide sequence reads TGCAGCGTTGAAAGATTTGACAGGGCGAGCTACGAGCAGTACTTC. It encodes CSVERFDRASYEQYF.